The source of this TCR beta chain is a study of cytomegalovirus exposure and HLA in healthy donors. Researchers ran the PCR with 60 Vbeta and 13 Jbeta primers. This table comes from immunoSEQ multiplex PCR, and its TCRdb copy is limited to in-frame clones, with some not included. The repertoire has some 120,000 clones, about 76% of them found once; the top ten carry more than 6%. Overall study results and limits: The records held CMV serostatus as the only immune exposure information. When the data were analyzed later, several of the most significant clusters appeared to be linked to common viral pathogens. Testing in vitro showed three CMV-associated chains specific for CMV antigens. A cluster of highly shared sequence variants was likely a sequencing artifact.

As for this clone: The antigen remains unidentified.

Material for sequencing was PBMCs. This receptor was identified in a man aged 35-49 years in good health and CMV-seropositive.

CDR3 DNA: TGTGCCAGCTCACCGGGACAGGGTCCCTATAATTCACCCCTCCACTTT. The encoded protein is CASSPGQGPYNSPLHF. The rearrangement uses TRBV18 and TRBJ1-6, with TRBD1 matching 9 bases. The CDR3 spans 16 residues. CDR1 is KGHSH, CDR2 LQKENI, per germline. Germline trimming cut 3 bases from V and 2 bases from J; bases unmatched to any gene: 2.